The rows below give T cell receptor beta chains drawn from one sample of a study of tumor-infiltrating lymphocytes in primary liver carcinoma. Each CDR3 protein gets one entry after TCRdb re-called the multiplex PCR reads with MiXCR. The sample holds fewer than 150,000 distinct CDR3 sequences, around two thirds seen once. Sequencing was carried out using liver tumor tissue from sampling region 1. The receptors stem from a woman aged 55-69 years with primary liver carcinoma and hepatitis B virus infection. CDR3s include the opening cysteine and the closing phenylalanine or tryptophan. D genes are given only for firm matches. Clone size, where shown, is once, few, many, or a class for clones that have expanded.

j_gene,len,abundance,v_gene,d_gene,CDR3nt,CDR3aa
TRBJ2-7,12,once,TRBV7-9,NA,TGTGCCATCAGCCCCCGCTCCTACGAGCAGTACTTC,CAISPRSYEQYF
TRBJ2-2,16,many,TRBV4-2,NA,TGTGCCAGCAGCCAAGCCGGGAGTCGGCACACCGGGGAGCTGTTTTTT,CASSQAGSRHTGELFF
TRBJ1-2,18,NA,TRBV12-3/TRBV12-4,NA,TGTGCCAGCAGCGAAAGGGGGGGGGCGCCCACAACTAACGTGGGCTACACCTTC,CASSERGGAPTTNVGYTF
TRBJ2-2,14,many,TRBV5-1,NA,TGCGCCAGCAAAGGTTCGCTAGGGCCCGGGGAGCTGTTTTTT,CASKGSLGPGELFF
TRBJ2-7,13,NA,TRBV24-1,TRBD2,TGTGCCACCAGTCTGAGCGGGAGCCGGGAGCAGTACTTC,CATSLSGSREQYF
TRBJ2-5,12,NA,TRBV29-1,NA,TGCGGTGTTGGACAGGGAGGGGAGACCCAGTACTTC,CGVGQGGETQYF
TRBJ2-1,16,NA,TRBV4-2,NA,TGTGCCAGCAGCACGAGGCAAAGCTGGAGGAAAAATGAGCAGTTCTTC,CASSTRQSWRKNEQFF
TRBJ2-1,15,NA,TRBV12-3/TRBV12-4,TRBD2,TGTGCCAGCACCCTACTAGCGGGAGTGCCGAGTGAGCAGTTCTTC,CASTLLAGVPSEQFF
TRBJ2-4,14,NA,TRBV6-1,NA,TGTGCCAGCGTTGGTTCCCCAGCCAAATACATTCAGTACTTC,CASVGSPAKYIQYF
TRBJ2-4,16,many,TRBV5-1,TRBD1,TGCGCCAGCAGCTCGGACAGGGAAATAGCCAAAAACATTCAGTACTTC,CASSSDREIAKNIQYF
TRBJ2-5,15,NA,TRBV4-1,NA,TGCGCCAACAGCCAAGGGCTCCGGTCCGCGGAGACCCAGTACTTC,CANSQGLRSAETQYF
TRBJ2-7,16,NA,TRBV5-6,TRBD2,TGTGCCAGCAGCTCAATTCCGGGACTAGCGGGACCGGAGCAGTACTTC,CASSSIPGLAGPEQYF
TRBJ2-5,14,few,TRBV11-2,NA,TGTGCCAGCAGCTCAATGACAGCGGTCGAGGCCCAGCACTTC,CASSSMTAVEAQHF
TRBJ1-1,11,NA,TRBV6-2/TRBV6-3,TRBD1,TGTACCAGCGGGGGACAGGCCGAAGCCTTCTTT,CTSGGQAEAFF
TRBJ2-5,16,NA,TRBV28,NA,TGTGCCAGCAGTACCATCGACAGTCGGGCCCAAGAGACCCAGTACTTC,CASSTIDSRAQETQYF
TRBJ2-7,14,few,TRBV25-1,NA,TGTGCCAGCAGTGAATTAGGAGGGGCCTACGAGCAGTACTTC,CASSELGGAYEQYF
TRBJ2-2,14,NA,TRBV7-8,NA,TGTGCCAACACCTTAGTTTCAGGGACCGGGGAGCTGTTTTTT,CANTLVSGTGELFF
TRBJ2-7,14,NA,TRBV5-1,NA,TGCGCCAGCAGCTATACCGGGTTCTCCTACGAGCAGTACTTC,CASSYTGFSYEQYF
TRBJ2-1,16,NA,TRBV11-1,NA,TGTGCTAGCAGCTTATTTAGGGGGGCTGGTTTCAATGACCAGTTCTTC,CASSLFRGAGFNDQFF
TRBJ1-2,17,NA,TRBV18,TRBD1,TGTGCCAGCTCATCTGTTCCCGGGACAGGGTATGACTATGGCTACACCTTC,CASSSVPGTGYDYGYTF
TRBJ1-3,15,NA,TRBV11-2,NA,TGTGCCAGCAGCTTAGATTCCGGAGTGCAAAGCACCATATATTTT,CASSLDSGVQSTIYF
TRBJ2-7,13,few,TRBV24-1,NA,TGTGCCACCAGTGATCGGCTCACCTACGAGCAGTACTTC,CATSDRLTYEQYF
TRBJ2-7,14,few,TRBV28,TRBD1,TGTGCCAGCAGTTTCACAGGGGACGACTACGAGCAGTACTTC,CASSFTGDDYEQYF
TRBJ2-3,17,NA,TRBV11-3,NA,TGTGCCAGCAGCTTATCGTTTCGGTCACTACGGACAGATGCGCAGTATTTT,CASSLSFRSLRTDAQYF
TRBJ2-3,17,NA,TRBV4-2,TRBD2,TGTGCCAACAGCCAAGAGCTGCCTAGCGGGGTGACAGATATGCAGTATTTT,CANSQELPSGVTDMQYF
TRBJ1-1,12,NA,TRBV29-1,TRBD1,TGCAGCGCAGAACAGGGGAGCACTGAAGCTTTCTTT,CSAEQGSTEAFF
TRBJ1-5,13,once,TRBV30,NA,TGTGCCTGGAGTTCGGATAGCAAGCAGCCCCAGCATTTT,CAWSSDSKQPQHF
TRBJ1-6,14,NA,TRBV28,TRBD1,TGTGCCAGCAGTTTGGGAGTGAGGGGGCTCCCCCTCCACTTT,CASSLGVRGLPLHF
TRBJ2-5,15,NA,TRBV4-2,TRBD2,TGTGCCAGCAGCGAAGACGGGACTACAAAAGAGACCCAATACTTC,CASSEDGTTKETQYF
TRBJ2-4,16,many,TRBV5-1,TRBD2,TGCGCCAGCAGCCCACCGACTAGCGGAGCCAAAAACATTCAGTACTTC,CASSPPTSGAKNIQYF
TRBJ2-5,15,many,TRBV5-6,NA,TGTGCCAGCAGCACGACGGTTCTGGATCAAGAGACCCAGTACTTC,CASSTTVLDQETQYF
TRBJ1-1,14,NA,TRBV11-3,NA,TGTGCCAGCAGCCCAGGGGAGAGGAACACTGAAGCTTTATTC,CASSPGERNTEALF
TRBJ2-7,18,once,TRBV11-2,TRBD2,TGTGCCAGCAGCTTAGTTTGGGTCAGCCTAGCGGGCCCCTACGTGCAGTACTTC,CASSLVWVSLAGPYVQYF
TRBJ2-2,15,NA,TRBV11-2,NA,TGTGCCAGCAGCTTAGGCGAGATGGACACCGGGGAACTGTTTTTT,CASSLGEMDTGELFF
TRBJ1-1,20,NA,TRBV11-2,NA,TGTGCCAGCAGCCCACATCAGTACGGACACCTTCGCTTTTGGGGCTATGAATCTTCCTTT,CASSPHQYGHLRFWGYESSF
TRBJ2-5,15,NA,TRBV11-2,NA,TGTGTCAGCAGCCGTGAACCAGGGGTTTGGGTGACCCAGTACTTC,CVSSREPGVWVTQYF
TRBJ2-7,14,NA,TRBV6-1,NA,TGTGCCAGCAGTGGAGGAAGAGGCTCGGACGAGCAGTGCTTC,CASSGGRGSDEQCF
TRBJ2-3,15,NA,TRBV7-9,NA,TGTGCCAGCTGCTTAGTCTTCCCTAGCACAGATACGCAGTATTTT,CASCLVFPSTDTQYF
TRBJ2-1,18,NA,TRBV11-3,TRBD2,TGTGCCAGCGGCTTAGAAAGGGAGGAGACTAGCAGGAGCTATGAGCAGTTCTTC,CASGLEREETSRSYEQFF
TRBJ1-1,15,NA,TRBV7-9,TRBD1,TGTGCTAGCAGCGACCTGACAGGGGAGTACCTCGAAGCTTTCTTT,CASSDLTGEYLEAFF
TRBJ2-3,17,NA,TRBV20-1,TRBD2,TGCAGTGCTAGAGATGCGACTAGCGGGAGTATAACAGATACGCAGTATTTT,CSARDATSGSITDTQYF
TRBJ2-5,16,NA,TRBV11-2,NA,TGTGCCAGCAGCCTGGAAGGACAGTCTTTTTCGGAGACCCAGTACTTC,CASSLEGQSFSETQYF